Following are 13 T cell receptor beta chains from one sample sequenced in a study of cytomegalovirus exposure and HLA in healthy donors. PCR used 60 Vbeta primers and 13 Jbeta primers. Sequenced by immunoSEQ multiplex PCR; TCRdb stores in-frame clones only, minus some. The data hold under 150,000 clones, with roughly 80% observed a single time. The material sequenced was PBMCs. These TCRs come from a boy younger than 10 in good health and CMV-seronegative.

J is TRBJ1-2 and V is TRBV5-1; D is ambiguous. Germline CDR1 is SGHRS and CDR2 is YFSETQ. The length of the CDR3 is 15 residues. With 1 base removed from V and 7 bases from J, the gap between germline ends came to 17 bases. CDR3 residues: CASSLPLVGGGGYTF. The CDR3 DNA is TGCGCCAGCAGCTTGCCCTTAGTCGGAGGCGGTGGCTACACCTTC.

This chain connects TRBV7-2 to TRBJ1-4; TRBD1 aligns across 7 bases. CDR1 and CDR2 from the germline V gene are SGHTA and FQGNSA. Trimming took 1 base from V and 10 from J; bases not matched to a gene: 6. This CDR3 is built from 14 residues. CDR3 nucleotide sequence: TGTGCCAGCAGCTTAGAACAGGGGAGCGGAAAACTGTTTTTT. This sequence encodes CASSLEQGSGKLFF.

The rearrangement joins TRBV27 to TRBJ1-1; D remains ambiguous. Trimming shortened V by 2 bases and J by 2 bases, and 6 bases separated the two germline ends. Germline V gene sequence: CDR1 MNHEY, CDR2 SMNVEV (reference sequence). The CDR3 is 13 amino acids. The CDR3 DNA reads TGTGCCAGCAGTTTACCTATTAACACTGAAGCTTTCTTT. Amino acid sequence: CASSLPINTEAFF.

The rearrangement links TRBV27 to TRBJ2-5; tentative D call: TRBD2 (6 bases). The V gene's germline CDR1 is MNHEY and CDR2 SMNVEV (reference sequence). Deletions cut 2 bases from V and 11 bases from J, with 12 bases between. This CDR3 contains 12 residues. Here the CDR3 DNA reads TGTGCCAGCAGTTTACAGGGCGGGGAGCAGTACTTC. Encoded protein: CASSLQGGEQYF.

This chain joins TRBV10-3 and TRBJ2-1; D is possibly TRBD1 (6 bases). V lost 4 bases to trimming and J lost 3 bases, with 13 bases between them. Germline lookup yields CDR1 ENHRY and CDR2 SYGVKD. The CDR3 covers 15 residues. The CDR3 coding sequence is TGTGCCATCAGTGGACGGGACATGGTCTACAATGAGCAGTTCTTC. Amino acids: CAISGRDMVYNEQFF.

This clone was seen a few times. The rearrangement links TRBV19 to TRBJ2-1, with D tentatively TRBD2 (7 bases). The CDR3 is made up of 14 amino acids. Trimming cost V 4 bases and J 7 bases, with 14 bases left between them. In germline, CDR1 is LNHDA, CDR2 SQIVND (reference sequence). The CDR3 protein is CASSTLGGQNEQFF. The CDR3 nucleotides are TGTGCCAGTAGTACCCTCGGGGGGCAGAATGAGCAGTTCTTC.

The V and J genes are TRBV6-1 and TRBJ2-6; unclear D gene. This CDR3 is built from 15 residues. Germline V gene data show CDR1 as MNHNS and CDR2 as SASEGT. Between the trimmed V and J ends, which lost 0 bases and 0 bases, there was a span of 3 bases. The CDR3 DNA reads as TGTGCCAGCAGTGAAGCCGGCTCTGGGGCCAACGTCCTGACTTTC. Protein product: CASSEAGSGANVLTF.

The V call is TRBV2, the J call TRBJ1-1, with D uncertain. Germline CDR1 SNHLY, CDR2 FYNNEI. V lost 6 bases and J lost 0, with 11 bases in between. The CDR3 is 14 amino acids. The CDR3 loop is CASSAGRMNTEAFF. The CDR3 region has the DNA TGTGCCAGCAGCGCCGGGAGAATGAACACTGAAGCTTTCTTT.

The gene calls are TRBV7-3 and TRBJ2-2, with 9 bases lining up with TRBD1. Trimming took 4 bases from V and 7 from J; bases not matched to a gene: 10. The CDR3 totals 16 residues. Germline assignment: CDR1 SGHTA and CDR2 FQGTGA. CDR3 in DNA: TGTGCCAGCAGCTCATCCGGGACAGGGTATATCGGGGAGCTGTTTTTT. This gives the protein CASSSSGTGYIGELFF.

This chain connects TRBV4-1 to TRBJ2-7; 11 nucleotides match TRBD1. The CDR3 is 16 amino acids. Germline trimming cut 0 bases from V and 2 bases from J; bases unmatched to any gene: 3. Germline CDR1 is MGHRA and CDR2 is YSYEKL. The CDR3 spells CASSQEEGQGAYEQYF. The DNA for the CDR3 is TGCGCCAGCAGCCAAGAGGAGGGACAGGGGGCCTACGAGCAGTACTTC.

V gene TRBV4-3 combines with J gene TRBJ1-1; D is possibly TRBD1 (6 bases). CDR3 length: 16 residues. Germline CDR1 and CDR2: LGHNA and YSLEER. V lost 1 base and J lost 1, with 13 bases in between. The CDR3 spells CASSQGTAISNTEAFF. CDR3 sequence (DNA): TGCGCCAGCAGCCAAGGGACAGCAATATCGAACACTGAAGCTTTCTTT.

This clone is a singleton in its sample. This sequence joins TRBV11-3 and TRBJ2-7; D gene unclear. Germline CDR1 and CDR2: SGHNT and YENEEA. The CDR3 runs to 11 residues. V was clipped by 4 bases and J by 3 bases, with 4 bases between them. The CDR3 loop is CASSSLYEQYF. For the CDR3, the DNA is TGTGCCAGCAGCTCCCTCTACGAGCAGTACTTC. The full variable domain, with the rest looked up from reference TRBV11-3 and TRBJ2-7, is EAGVVQSPRYKIIEKKQPVAFWCNPISGHNTLYWYLQNLGQGPELLIRYENEEAVDDSQLPKDRFSAERLKGVDSTLKIQPAELGDSAVYLCASSSLYEQYFGPGTRLTVT.

This chain links TRBV15 with TRBJ2-7, with D perhaps matching TRBD1 (6 bases). V lost 0 bases, J lost 0 bases, and 9 bases lay in between. CDR3 length equals 15 residues. From germline, CDR1 is LNHNV and CDR2 YYDKDF (reference sequence). CDR3 DNA sequence: TGTGCCACCAGCAGAGATACAGGGAACTCCTACGAGCAGTACTTC. Protein product: CATSRDTGNSYEQYF.